This T cell receptor beta chain was recovered during a study of patients and donors after allogeneic stem cell transplantation. V lost 7 bases and J 3 bases, leaving 13 bases between the germline ends. This CDR3 spans 13 amino acids. Per germline, CDR1 SGHKS and CDR2 YYEKEE (reference sequence). TCRdb used MiXCR to reprocess the RT-PCR reads, holding one entry per CDR3 protein. The repertoire includes more than 850,000 distinct CDR3 sequences, approximately 18% of them detected once, and roughly 6.4% sits in the top ten. This clonotype was seen only a few times. The chain recombines TRBV5-5 with TRBJ1-1; D gene ambiguous. The source of this sequence is a human donor who was either an allogeneic HSCT recipient or a stem cell or donor lymphocyte infusion donor (not recorded which). It is not recorded whose cells these are; they may come from a transplant donor. Material: blood, either unsorted or a sorted T cell fraction (not recorded which). The CDR3 DNA reads as TGTGCCAGCGGGGTGCAGGCGTACACTGAAGCTTTCTTT. It yields the protein CASGVQAYTEAFF.